A single sample is the source of the 19 T cell receptor beta chains below, sequenced in a study of CD8+CD57+ T cells in acquired aplastic anemia. Those patients picked for sequencing had displayed CD8+CD57+ cell expansion on flow cytometry. The template used for profiling TCR beta VDJ and CDR3 was genomic DNA. TCRdb used MiXCR to reprocess the reads, holding one entry per CDR3 protein. The table records roughly 80,000 distinct CDR3 sequences, under 80% of them present only once. Sequenced sample: sorted CD4+, CD8+, or CD8+CD57+ T cells (not recorded which) from PBMCs. The receptor source for this set is a human donor with aplastic anemia.

With respect to this clonotype: The DNA is omitted, as the CDR3 cannot be located on it reliably, and the CDR3 follows TCRdb's listing. V is TRBV19 and J is TRBJ1-2. From germline, CDR1 is LNHDA and CDR2 SQIVND (reference sequence). The CDR3 is 14 residues long, counting both termini. CDR3 region: CASLEREGLYGYTF.

This clonotype was picked up many times. The chain is built from TRBV20-1 and TRBJ2-3; unclear D gene. Looked up from germline, CDR1 is DFQATT and CDR2 is SNEGSKA (reference sequence). Trimming left V 3 bases short and J 2 bases short, with 9 bases between. The CDR3 extends over 13 amino acids. For the CDR3, the DNA is TGCAGTGCTAGGGACCAGAACACAGATACGCAGTATTTT. Translating gives CSARDQNTDTQYF.

This chain links TRBV6-5 with TRBJ2-7, with 11 bases aligning to TRBD1. Germline V gene lookup returns CDR1 MNHEY and CDR2 SVGAGI. This CDR3 has 16 amino acids. Trimming removed 4 bases from V and 6 bases from J; junction bases left unmatched: 11. The CDR3 is CASSFPARTGGSEQYF. DNA of the CDR3: TGTGCCAGCAGTTTCCCCGCCAGGACAGGGGGCTCCGAGCAGTACTTC.

V gene TRBV10-3 combines with J gene TRBJ2-5; 7 bases fit TRBD1. Germline lookup yields CDR1 ENHRY and CDR2 SYGVKD. The CDR3 totals 15 residues. V dropped 4 bases and J dropped 5; count of bases not matched to a gene: 10. DNA for the CDR3: TGTGCCATCAGTGCCGATACAGGGGTCTGGGAGACCCAGTACTTC. Translated, it gives CAISADTGVWETQYF.

V and J are TRBV7-4 and TRBJ1-5; D is unresolved. The ends were cut back, 1 base at V and 7 bases at J, with 11 bases in the middle. This CDR3 contains 14 residues. Germline V gives CDR1 SGHVT, CDR2 SQSDAQ. The CDR3 DNA is TGTGCCAGCAGCTTAGTTGGCGGAGAGCAGCCCCAGCATTTT. Protein sequence: CASSLVGGEQPQHF.

This clonotype came up a few times. V and J are TRBV6-1 and TRBJ1-1; D not resolved. Germline V lookup: CDR1 MNHNS, CDR2 SASEGT. Trimming left V 2 bases short and J 1 base short, with 11 bases between. The CDR3 consists of 15 residues. This chain's CDR3 is CASSETPEKNTEAFF. The CDR3 nucleotides are TGTGCCAGCAGTGAAACCCCGGAGAAGAACACTGAAGCTTTCTTT.

This rearrangement joins TRBV7-3 to TRBJ2-7; 11 bases are shared with TRBD2. The DNA matches TRBJ2-1 better at its end, which makes the J call doubtful. The germline V gene has CDR1 SGHTA and CDR2 FQGTGA. The CDR3 is 18 residues long. CDR3 protein: CASSLSPGSSGGRDEQFF. CDR3 DNA: TGTGCCAGCAGCTTATCCCCCGGATCTAGCGGGGGGCGGGATGAGCAGTTCTTC.

This clonotype was found once. This sequence joins TRBV11-2 and TRBJ1-1; possible D gene TRBD1, 5 bases. Germline values: CDR1 SGHAT, CDR2 FQNNGV. The CDR3 is made up of 15 amino acids. The germline V and J ends were trimmed by 7 bases and 7 bases, with 22 bases remaining between them. The CDR3 sequence is CASTLGESTSVEAFF. DNA for the CDR3: TGTGCCAGCACCCTAGGGGAGAGCACAAGTGTTGAAGCTTTCTTT.

This sequence joins TRBV25-1 and TRBJ2-7; possibly TRBD2 for D (6 bases). Germline CDR1 and CDR2: MGHDK and SYGVNS. The CDR3 sequence is 12 residues long. With 4 bases removed from V and 2 bases from J, the gap between germline ends came to 6 bases. CDR3 loop: CASSGLAYEQYF. CDR3 in DNA: TGTGCCAGCAGTGGACTAGCCTACGAGCAGTACTTC.

The rearrangement uses TRBV9 and TRBJ2-2, with 8 nucleotides matching TRBD1. Trimming took 3 bases from V and 6 from J; bases not matched to a gene: 1. Germline assignment: CDR1 SGDLS and CDR2 YYNGEE. The CDR3 sequence is 13 residues long. This chain's CDR3 is CASSGTGSGELFF. CDR3 coding DNA: TGTGCCAGCAGCGGGACAGGGTCCGGGGAGCTGTTTTTT.

The DNA of the CDR3 is TGTGCCAGCAGTGATACAATTGACAGTGAAAAACTGTTTTTT. Translating it yields CASSDTIDSEKLFF. The rearrangement joins TRBV6-4 to TRBJ1-4, with D maybe TRBD1 (5 bases). Germline lookup yields CDR1 MRHNA and CDR2 SNTAGT. There are 14 residues in the CDR3. Deletions cut 3 bases from V and 7 bases from J, with 12 bases between.

The table lists this clonotype with a few counts. The chain combines TRBV29-1 with TRBJ2-7, with TRBD1 identical over 7 bases. V lost 0 bases to trimming and J lost 7 bases; unmatched junction nucleotides: 9. CDR3 length equals 14 residues. Germline CDR1 and CDR2: SQVTM and ANQGSEA. The CDR3 nucleotides read TGCAGCGTTGAAGAAAGCCAGGGGGTGGGGGAGCAGTACTTC. Its translation is CSVEESQGVGEQYF.

The genes are TRBV20-1 and TRBJ2-7, with TRBD2 matching 8 bases. Trimming cost V 1 base and J 5 bases; bases outside gene matches: 13. Per germline, CDR1 DFQATT and CDR2 SNEGSKA (reference sequence). This CDR3 spans 16 amino acids. The CDR3 DNA is TGCAGTGCTAGAGTAGGGCTAGCGGGCTTATTCGACGAGCAGTACTTC. This gives the protein CSARVGLAGLFDEQYF.

The chain is built from TRBV7-9 and TRBJ1-4; maybe TRBD1 (5 bases). V lost 5 bases to trimming and J lost 5 bases, with 12 bases between them. Germline-derived CDR1 and CDR2 are SEHNR and FQNEAQ (reference sequence). CDR3 size: 14 residues. The CDR3 loop is CASSPGLENEKLFF. The CDR3 DNA is TGTGCCAGCAGCCCGGGACTTGAGAATGAAAAACTGTTTTTT.

The J gene is TRBJ2-5, the V gene TRBV29-1; a weak D match, TRBD1 (6 bases). V was shortened by 4 bases and J by 3 bases, with 12 bases between the two germline ends. This CDR3 is built from 13 residues. The germline gives CDR1 SQVTM, CDR2 ANQGSEA. This CDR3 reads CSVARGGEETQYF. CDR3 coding DNA: TGCAGCGTTGCCAGGGGCGGCGAAGAGACCCAGTACTTC.

This sequence joins TRBV7-3 and TRBJ2-3; D is unclear. From germline, CDR1 is SGHTA and CDR2 FQGTGA. The CDR3 is 14 amino acids. V lost 2 bases to trimming and J lost 4 bases, with 10 bases between them. In nucleotides, the CDR3 is TGTGCCAGCAGCTTACGTCGCGGTGCAGATACGCAGTATTTT. Translated: CASSLRRGADTQYF.

Turning to this clonotype: The junction departs from the called germline gene at one end, perhaps through a read error. The chain combines TRBV7-9 with TRBJ1-2; D remains ambiguous. CDR3 size: 13 residues. Germline V gene lookup returns CDR1 SEHNR and CDR2 FQNEAQ (reference sequence). In DNA form, the CDR3 reads TGTGCCAGCACCTTAGGTATTAACTATGGCTACACCTTC. This encodes CASTLGINYGYTF.

V gene TRBV2 combines with J gene TRBJ1-5; no definite D call. V lost 5 bases and J lost 5, with 16 bases in between. Per the germline V gene, CDR1 is SNHLY and CDR2 is FYNNEI. This CDR3 contains 15 residues. CDR3 coding DNA: TGTGCCAGCAGTTCTGACCCAGTCGGGGATCAGCCCCAGCATTTT. Translated, it gives CASSSDPVGDQPQHF.

The CDR3 protein is CASSFVQAEQFF. CDR3 nucleotides: TGTGCCAGCAGCTTCGTTCAAGCGGAGCAGTTCTTC. The chain couples TRBV7-8 to TRBJ2-1; D call uncertain. The V and J ends lost 3 bases and 10 bases respectively, with 10 bases between them. There are 12 residues in the CDR3. CDR1 and CDR2 (germline): SGHVS, FQNEAQ.